The 24 T cell receptor beta chains reported below all come from one sample, sequenced in a study of cytomegalovirus exposure and HLA in healthy donors. PCR employed 60 Vbeta and 13 Jbeta primers. Libraries were prepared by immunoSEQ multiplex PCR; TCRdb keeps only in-frame clonotypes and omits some of them. This table holds fewer than 200,000 clones, around 83% found once. The specimen was PBMCs. The origin of the receptors is a man aged 35-49 years in good health and CMV-seropositive.

The rearrangement joins TRBV6-4 to TRBJ2-7; D might be TRBD2 (5 bases). Deletions cut 8 bases from V and 6 bases from J, with 5 bases between. This CDR3 spans 9 amino acids. CDR1 and CDR2 (germline): MRHNA, SNTAGT. CDR3 bases: TGTGCCAGCGGGAGCGAGCAGTACTTC. This gives the protein CASGSEQYF.

The J gene is TRBJ2-1, the V gene TRBV28; unclear D gene. Germline lookup yields CDR1 MDHEN and CDR2 SYDVKM. V was shortened by 2 bases and J by 2 bases, with 10 bases between the two germline ends. The CDR3 runs 15 residues. CDR3: CASSLGYRTYNEQFF. The CDR3 DNA is TGTGCCAGCAGTTTAGGTTACAGAACCTACAATGAGCAGTTCTTC. The full variable domain, completed using reference TRBV28 and TRBJ2-1, is DVKVTQSSRYLVKRTGEKVFLECVQDMDHENMFWYRQDPGLGLRLIYFSYDVKMKEKGDIPEGYSVSREKKERFSLILESASTNQTSMYLCASSLGYRTYNEQFFGPGTRLTVL.

This clone was found once. The CDR3 region is CASSPRLGGRESEQFF. As DNA, the CDR3 is TGCGCCAGCAGCCCTAGACTCGGCGGGAGAGAAAGCGAGCAGTTCTTC. V usage is TRBV5-1 and J usage is TRBJ2-1; 7 bases match TRBD2. The CDR3 contains 16 residues. The J segment lost 10 bases and the V segment lost 4 bases, leaving 17 bases of the junction unmatched. Germline V CDR1 and CDR2: SGHRS, YFSETQ.

This sequence joins TRBV28 and TRBJ1-1, with D unclear. The CDR3 covers 14 residues. Trimming took 3 bases from V and 0 from J, leaving 8 bases between them. Germline V gene sequence: CDR1 MDHEN, CDR2 SYDVKM. DNA for the CDR3: TGTGCCAGCAGTTTGGTAGATATGAACACTGAAGCTTTCTTT. Its translation is CASSLVDMNTEAFF. Based on the CDR3 plus reference TRBV28 and TRBJ1-1, the full variable domain is DVKVTQSSRYLVKRTGEKVFLECVQDMDHENMFWYRQDPGLGLRLIYFSYDVKMKEKGDIPEGYSVSREKKERFSLILESASTNQTSMYLCASSLVDMNTEAFFGQGTRLTVV.

The CDR3 reads CASRRGIYGYTF. Written as DNA, the CDR3 is TGTGCCAGCCGGCGCGGGATCTATGGCTACACCTTC. V gene TRBV7-9 combines with J gene TRBJ1-2; D gene uncertain. V was cut by 8 bases and J by 4 bases, with 11 bases left in between. Germline V gene sequence: CDR1 SEHNR, CDR2 FQNEAQ (reference sequence). The length of the CDR3 is 12 residues.

This clone was observed a single time. V is TRBV9 and J is TRBJ2-2; 8 bases map to TRBD2. Germline CDR1 reads SGDLS; CDR2 reads YYNGEE. The CDR3 is 15 residues long. The ends lost 3 bases at V and 5 bases at J; junction bases unmatched: 6. The CDR3 is CASSASGSETGELFF. DNA for the CDR3: TGTGCCAGCAGCGCCAGCGGGAGCGAGACCGGGGAGCTGTTTTTT.

The rearrangement uses TRBV6-1 and TRBJ2-3, with 8 nucleotides matching TRBD2. Germline CDR1 and CDR2: MNHNS and SASEGT. The CDR3 consists of 18 residues. V lost 4 bases and J lost 0; bases outside the gene matches: 12. DNA for the CDR3: TGTGCCAGCAGTGTCACTAGCGGTGGGGGATTGAGCACAGATACGCAGTATTTT. The encoded protein is CASSVTSGGGLSTDTQYF.

V usage is TRBV6-1 and J usage is TRBJ1-3, with 12 bases fitting TRBD1. This CDR3 has 18 residues. Germline V lookup: CDR1 MNHNS, CDR2 SASEGT. The J segment lost 1 base and the V segment lost 4 bases, leaving 8 bases of the junction unmatched. The CDR3 protein is CASSAGTGGVGSGNTIYF. In DNA form, the CDR3 reads TGTGCCAGCAGTGCCGGGACAGGGGGCGTAGGGTCTGGAAACACCATATATTTT.

This chain joins TRBV5-1 and TRBJ1-1; TRBD1 is a possible D gene (5 bases). The CDR3 loop spans 14 amino acids. Between the trimmed V and J ends, which lost 2 bases and 1 base, there was a span of 9 bases. From germline, CDR1 is SGHRS and CDR2 YFSETQ. This chain's CDR3 is CASSLARGNTEAFF. DNA of the CDR3: TGCGCCAGCAGCTTAGCAAGGGGGAACACTGAAGCTTTCTTT.

DNA for the CDR3: TGTGCCAGCGTTGACGGGAGTACCACCGGGGAGCTGTTTTTT. Encoded protein: CASVDGSTTGELFF. The genes are TRBV7-2 and TRBJ2-2, with a possible D match to TRBD2 (6 bases). From germline, CDR1 is SGHTA and CDR2 FQGNSA. The V end lost 8 bases, the J end lost 4 bases, and 14 bases lay between the germline ends. The CDR3 is 14 residues long.

The rearrangement uses TRBV15 and TRBJ2-5, with 10 nucleotides matching TRBD2. The V gene end was trimmed by 3 bases and the J gene end by 2 bases; junction bases not matched to a gene: 6. Germline-derived CDR1 and CDR2 are LNHNV and YYDKDF (reference sequence). This CDR3 has 16 residues. The DNA of the CDR3 is TGTGCCACCAGCAGCGGCCTAGCGGGGGTTCAAGAGACCCAGTACTTC. Protein product: CATSSGLAGVQETQYF.

V and J are TRBV27 and TRBJ2-7; 12 bases map to TRBD2. Germline V gives CDR1 MNHEY, CDR2 SMNVEV (reference sequence). With V trimmed by 6 bases and J by 7 bases, 19 bases remained unmatched. CDR3 length equals 18 residues. The CDR3 is CASSKQGAPGLAGYEQYF. The CDR3 coding sequence is TGTGCCAGCAGCAAACAGGGGGCTCCGGGACTAGCGGGTTATGAGCAGTACTTC.

The chain employs TRBV5-1 and TRBJ2-2, with TRBD1 matching over 7 bases. Germline CDR1 SGHRS, CDR2 YFSETQ. V was pared by 4 bases and J by 3 bases, with 3 bases of the junction left unmatched. The CDR3 is 14 amino acids. CDR3 nucleotide sequence: TGCGCCAGCAGCAGGGACAGCTACACCGGGGAGCTGTTTTTT. Translation gives CASSRDSYTGELFF.

This chain uses TRBV11-2 with TRBJ2-1; 9 bases align to TRBD2. This CDR3 spans 15 amino acids. CDR1 and CDR2 from the germline V gene are SGHAT and FQNNGV. V dropped 6 bases and J dropped 9; count of bases not matched to a gene: 12. In nucleotides, the CDR3 is TGTGCCAGCAGTCCCTGGCGGGAGGGCCGTAGTGAGCAGTTCTTC. Translation gives CASSPWREGRSEQFF.

The J gene is TRBJ2-7, the V gene TRBV6-5, with TRBD1 matching 9 bases. The V segment lost 5 bases and the J segment 2 bases; nucleotides outside the gene matches: 7. CDR1 MNHEY and CDR2 SVGAGI come from the germline V gene. The CDR3 extends over 15 amino acids. The CDR3 bases are TGTGCCAGCAGTACCCCCGGGACAGGGACCTACGAGCAGTACTTC. It specifies CASSTPGTGTYEQYF.

This sequence joins TRBV5-1 and TRBJ2-3, with D possibly matching TRBD1 (5 bases). Trimming shortened V by 3 bases and J by 6 bases, and 20 bases separated the two germline ends. The CDR3 extends over 16 amino acids. Germline V gene sequence: CDR1 SGHRS, CDR2 YFSETQ. CDR3 loop: CASSSTPQPAGDTQYF. The CDR3, as DNA: TGCGCCAGCAGCTCGACCCCTCAGCCGGCAGGGGATACGCAGTATTTT.

The rearrangement joins TRBV6-1 to TRBJ2-1; TRBD2 matches 7 bases. Germline CDR1 and CDR2: MNHNS and SASEGT. The CDR3 totals 15 residues. J lost 4 bases, V lost 4 bases, and 7 bases had no gene match. CDR3 DNA: TGTGCCAGCAGTGGGACTAGACCCTTTTACAATGAGCAGTTCTTC. It is translated as CASSGTRPFYNEQFF.

V gene TRBV2 combines with J gene TRBJ2-1; TRBD2 matches at 14 bases. Germline assignment: CDR1 SNHLY and CDR2 FYNNEI. The CDR3 covers 15 residues. J gave up 15 bases and V 3 bases, and 10 bases lay outside the gene matches. The CDR3 DNA reads as TGTGCCAGCAGTGACATCGGACTAGCGGGAGGTGTACGGTTCTTC. This translates into CASSDIGLAGGVRFF.

DNA for the CDR3: TGTGCCAGCAGCGTCACCGGGGATGAGCAGTTCTTC. Its translation is CASSVTGDEQFF. V gene TRBV9 combines with J gene TRBJ2-1, with a tentative D call TRBD2 (5 bases). V lost 2 bases and J lost 8, with 8 bases in between. The CDR3 is 12 residues long. Germline-derived CDR1 and CDR2 are SGDLS and YYNGEE. Based on the CDR3 plus reference TRBV9 and TRBJ2-1, the full variable domain is DSGVTQTPKHLITATGQRVTLRCSPRSGDLSVYWYQQSLDQGLQFLIQYYNGEERAKGNILERFSAQQFPDLHSELNLSSLELGDSALYFCASSVTGDEQFFGPGTRLTVL.

In this sample, this clone turned up a few times. The V gene is TRBV5-1, the J gene TRBJ2-2, with 10 bases lining up with TRBD2. In germline, CDR1 is SGHRS, CDR2 YFSETQ. The CDR3 totals 15 residues. V lost 5 bases and J lost 7; bases outside the gene matches: 8. The CDR3 is CASRPSGSNVGELFF. The CDR3 coding sequence is TGCGCCAGCAGACCTAGCGGGAGTAATGTCGGGGAGCTGTTTTTT.

The chain links TRBV7-2 to TRBJ2-1; 7 bases are a match to TRBD1. The CDR3 runs to 13 residues. The germline V gene has CDR1 SGHTA and CDR2 FQGNSA. Germline trimming cut 4 bases from V and 8 bases from J; bases unmatched to any gene: 5. The CDR3 is CASSSDRPHEQFF. CDR3 coding DNA: TGTGCCAGCAGCTCGGACAGGCCCCATGAGCAGTTCTTC.

The chain links TRBV9 to TRBJ2-1; 10 bases are shared with TRBD2. CDR3 length: 16 residues. Germline CDR1 SGDLS, CDR2 YYNGEE. The V gene end was trimmed by 3 bases and the J gene end by 3 bases; junction bases not matched to a gene: 6. CDR3 residues: CASSAASGSNYNEQFF. The CDR3 bases are TGTGCCAGCAGCGCGGCTAGCGGGAGTAACTACAATGAGCAGTTCTTC.

The chain combines TRBV18 with TRBJ2-2, with a tentative D call TRBD2 (5 bases). Germline CDR1 reads KGHSH; CDR2 reads LQKENI. Trimming removed 3 bases at V and 5 bases at J, with 10 bases between. The CDR3 totals 14 residues. The CDR3 DNA reads as TGTGCCAGCTCACCGGGAGTAGGGACCGGGGAGCTGTTTTTT. This translates into CASSPGVGTGELFF.

This chain links TRBV7-9 with TRBJ2-3; 9 nucleotides line up with TRBD2. This CDR3 is built from 16 residues. Germline CDR1 and CDR2: SEHNR and FQNEAQ (reference sequence). With 5 bases clipped from V and 0 bases from J, the junction kept 6 bases outside the gene matches. The CDR3 coding sequence is TGTGCCAGCAGCCCGGGACTAGCCACGAGCACAGATACGCAGTATTTT. Translation gives CASSPGLATSTDTQYF.